The 31 T cell receptor beta chains listed next were all sequenced from one sample in a study of blood T cell repertoires in COVID-19. Using immunoSEQ multiplex PCR, the repertoire was profiled, and TCRdb retains in-frame clones only, with some absent. The sample carries about 100,000 clones, 80% recorded once. The sample consisted of peripheral blood. These receptors were taken from a man in his 70s with acute or convalescent COVID-19.

The V gene is TRBV19, the J gene TRBJ1-3; D is undetermined. This CDR3 region has 12 residues. The V and J ends lost 3 bases and 4 bases respectively, with 4 bases between them. The germline V gene has CDR1 LNHDA and CDR2 SQIVND (reference sequence). CDR3 nucleotide sequence: TGTGCCAGTAGTATCGGGGGAAACACCATATATTTT. The encoded protein is CASSIGGNTIYF.

The rearrangement links TRBV7-3 to TRBJ2-2, with 7 positions matching TRBD1. The J segment lost 4 bases and the V segment lost 5 bases, leaving 4 bases of the junction unmatched. The germline V gene encodes CDR1 SGHTA and CDR2 FQGTGA. CDR3 length equals 14 residues. The CDR3 is CASSHTGATGELFF. The DNA of the CDR3 is TGTGCCAGCAGCCATACAGGGGCCACCGGGGAGCTGTTTTTT.

In its sample, this clone was seen once. This chain joins TRBV19 and TRBJ1-4; 7 positions agree with TRBD1. CDR3 length: 13 amino acids. The trim removed 7 bases at V and 7 bases at J, leaving 6 bases unmatched. CDR1 is LNHDA, CDR2 SQIVND, per germline (reference sequence). The DNA of the CDR3 is TGTGCCAGTACTGAACAGGGGTTTGAAAAACTGTTTTTT. It codes for CASTEQGFEKLFF.

The rearrangement links TRBV15 to TRBJ1-1; D remains unclear. The V and J ends lost 0 bases and 0 bases respectively, with 11 bases between them. Germline lookup yields CDR1 LNHNV and CDR2 YYDKDF (reference sequence). CDR3 length equals 16 residues. As DNA, the CDR3 is TGTGCCACCAGCAGAGATTTAGGAGTCATGAACACTGAAGCTTTCTTT. This codes for CATSRDLGVMNTEAFF.

The chain has TRBV4-2 and TRBJ2-2; D may be TRBD2 (6 bases). The CDR3 totals 15 residues. From germline, CDR1 is LGHNA and CDR2 YNFKEQ. V lost 3 bases and J 3 bases, leaving 11 bases between the germline ends. In nucleotides, the CDR3 is TGTGCCAGCAGCCACGGGGGAACGGACACCGGGGAGCTGTTTTTT. Translation gives CASSHGGTDTGELFF.

This sequence joins TRBV5-8 and TRBJ2-1; TRBD2 might be the D (5 bases). The CDR3 has 14 residues. Germline assignment: CDR1 SGHTS and CDR2 YDEGEE. V was clipped by 5 bases and J by 0 bases, with 9 bases between them. CDR3 sequence (DNA): TGTGCCAGCAGTCTCGAGGGCTCCTACAATGAGCAGTTCTTC. Translated, it gives CASSLEGSYNEQFF.

This rearrangement joins TRBV29-1 to TRBJ2-2, with 7 bases matching TRBD1. This CDR3 spans 14 amino acids. Germline CDR1 and CDR2: SQVTM and ANQGSEA. V gave up 6 bases and J gave up 1 base; unmatched junction bases: 5. The CDR3 sequence is CSVGRTGNTGELFF. CDR3 nucleotides: TGCAGCGTGGGTAGGACAGGGAACACCGGGGAGCTGTTTTTT.

This clone was found a few times. The chain is built from TRBV7-9 and TRBJ1-2; D is undetermined. V gave up 1 base and J gave up 3 bases, with 9 bases separating them. Germline V gene data show CDR1 as SEHNR and CDR2 as FQNEAQ (reference sequence). This CDR3 spans 14 amino acids. CDR3 amino acids: CASSLDRDDYGYTF. In DNA form, the CDR3 reads TGTGCCAGCAGCTTAGACCGGGATGACTATGGCTACACCTTC.

The rearrangement links TRBV5-1 to TRBJ2-7, with TRBD2 as a possible D gene (7 bases). Per germline, CDR1 SGHRS and CDR2 YFSETQ. V lost 0 bases and J 4 bases, leaving 20 bases between the germline ends. This CDR3 is built from 17 residues. CDR3 region: CASSLAGGGHLVYEQYF. CDR3 in DNA: TGCGCCAGCAGCTTGGCTGGCGGGGGCCACCTCGTATACGAGCAGTACTTC.

The gene calls are TRBV28 and TRBJ1-1, with a tentative D call TRBD1 (6 bases). This CDR3 is built from 17 residues. Germline V gives CDR1 MDHEN, CDR2 SYDVKM. Between the trimmed V and J ends, which lost 5 bases and 7 bases, there was a span of 26 bases. Here the CDR3 reads CASSDRRRGRDKNEAFF. The CDR3 DNA is TGTGCCAGCAGTGACCGCCGTCGGGGCCGGGACAAGAATGAAGCTTTCTTT.

The chain has TRBV7-8 and TRBJ2-7, with unresolved D. The V gene lost 5 bases and the J gene lost 1 base, with 6 bases spanning the gap. The CDR3 loop spans 12 amino acids. Germline V gene sequence: CDR1 SGHVS, CDR2 FQNEAQ. CDR3 sequence: CASSRVSYEQYF. The CDR3 DNA follows: TGTGCCAGCAGCCGCGTATCCTACGAGCAGTACTTC.

This chain uses TRBV5-6 with TRBJ2-5; 8 bases match TRBD1. With 0 bases clipped from V and 4 bases from J, the junction kept 8 bases outside the gene matches. CDR1 and CDR2 (germline): SGHDT, YYEEEE. The CDR3 has 16 amino acids. In DNA, the CDR3 is TGTGCCAGCAGCTTGGTTTGGACAGGGAGAGGAGAGACCCAGTACTTC. Protein product: CASSLVWTGRGETQYF.

This chain connects TRBV20-1 to TRBJ1-2; 7 bases line up with TRBD1. Germline values: CDR1 DFQATT, CDR2 SNEGSKA (reference sequence). CDR3 length: 13 amino acids. J lost 2 bases, V lost 3 bases, and 3 bases had no gene match. The CDR3 loop is CSASGRGNYGYTF. In DNA form, the CDR3 reads TGCAGTGCTAGTGGCAGGGGGAACTATGGCTACACCTTC.

The V gene is TRBV19, the J gene TRBJ1-5; D is possibly TRBD1 (6 bases). V gave up 1 base and J gave up 1 base, with 8 bases separating them. Germline lookup yields CDR1 LNHDA and CDR2 SQIVND (reference sequence). This CDR3 is 15 amino acids long. The CDR3 reads CASSIGDTSNQPQHF. CDR3 in DNA: TGTGCCAGTAGTATAGGGGACACAAGCAATCAGCCCCAGCATTTT.

The gene calls are TRBV6-6 and TRBJ2-7; no definite D call. CDR3 length: 12 residues. V was pared by 5 bases and J by 4 bases, with 9 bases between. Germline lookup yields CDR1 MNHNY and CDR2 SVGAGI (reference sequence). The CDR3 region is CASSESIYEQYF. DNA for the CDR3: TGTGCCAGCAGTGAGTCTATTTACGAGCAGTACTTC.

V usage is TRBV7-9 and J usage is TRBJ1-5; D might be TRBD1 (6 bases). CDR3 size: 13 residues. With 5 bases removed from V and 7 bases from J, the gap between germline ends came to 12 bases. Germline lookup yields CDR1 SEHNR and CDR2 FQNEAQ (reference sequence). The CDR3 reads CASSSETGQPQHF. The CDR3 DNA follows: TGTGCCAGCAGCAGTGAAACAGGGCAGCCCCAGCATTTT.

This rearrangement joins TRBV9 to TRBJ2-1; 9 nucleotides align to TRBD1. V lost 1 base and J lost 7; bases outside the gene matches: 9. CDR3 size: 16 residues. Germline CDR1 reads SGDLS; CDR2 reads YYNGEE. The CDR3 DNA reads TGTGCCAGCAGCGTAATAGGGACAGGGATAGGGAATGAGCAGTTCTTC. Its protein is CASSVIGTGIGNEQFF.

This clone was detected a few times. The rearrangement links TRBV7-2 to TRBJ2-1; 9 nucleotides agree with TRBD2. The germline gives CDR1 SGHTA, CDR2 FQGNSA. The CDR3 spans 14 residues. Trimming took 5 bases from V and 5 from J; bases not matched to a gene: 4. The CDR3 here is CASSPVAGDNEQFF. The CDR3 bases are TGTGCCAGCAGCCCGGTAGCGGGGGACAATGAGCAGTTCTTC.

This clone has more than one count but fewer than ten. The chain couples TRBV14 to TRBJ1-3; 8 bases align to TRBD1. This CDR3 is built from 14 residues. In germline, CDR1 is SGHDN, CDR2 FVKESK. Trimming took 4 bases from V and 3 from J; bases not matched to a gene: 2. The CDR3 DNA follows: TGTGCCAGCAGCCGGGGACAGGATGGAAACACCATATATTTT. Translation: CASSRGQDGNTIYF.

V and J are TRBV29-1 and TRBJ1-2; D possibly corresponds to TRBD1 (6 bases). Germline assignment: CDR1 SQVTM and CDR2 ANQGSEA. Between the trimmed V and J ends, which lost 3 bases and 0 bases, there was a span of 14 bases. This CDR3 has 15 residues. The CDR3 nucleotides read TGCAGCGTTGATTCCCGGGACAACACTAACTATGGCTACACCTTC. Amino acids: CSVDSRDNTNYGYTF.

CDR3 amino acids: CASSPGREGEQYF. CDR3 bases: TGTGCCAGCAGCCCTGGACGGGAAGGGGAGCAGTACTTC. The rearrangement links TRBV7-2 to TRBJ2-7, with a tentative D call TRBD2 (5 bases). The CDR3 runs to 13 residues. From germline, CDR1 is SGHTA and CDR2 FQGNSA. Trimming removed 5 bases at V and 7 bases at J, with 15 bases between.

The chain employs TRBV18 and TRBJ1-2; the D is unclear. Looked up from germline, CDR1 is KGHSH and CDR2 is LQKENI. This CDR3 spans 15 amino acids. The V and J ends lost 3 bases and 1 base respectively, with 12 bases between them. The CDR3 loop is CASSPSGGRNYGYTF. The CDR3, as DNA: TGTGCCAGCTCACCCTCTGGAGGCCGTAACTATGGCTACACCTTC. Complete variable domain (other parts from reference TRBV18 and TRBJ1-2): NAGVMQNPRHLVRRRGQEARLRCSPMKGHSHVYWYRQLPEEGLKFMVYLQKENIIDESGMPKERFSAEFPKEGPSILRIQQVVRGDSAAYFCASSPSGGRNYGYTFGSGTRLTVV.

The chain combines TRBV13 with TRBJ1-6; the D gene is possibly TRBD1 (5 bases). The CDR3 contains 15 residues. The V end was cut by 5 bases, the J end by 4 bases, with 12 bases between. Germline CDR1 PRHDT, CDR2 FYEKMQ (reference sequence). In DNA form, the CDR3 reads TGTGCCAGCAGCGAGAATAGGGGATATAATTCACCCCTCCACTTT. Encoded protein: CASSENRGYNSPLHF.

The chain recombines TRBV11-2 with TRBJ1-1; 7 nucleotides agree with TRBD1. V shed 4 bases, J shed 4 bases, and the junction held 6 bases outside the gene matches. CDR1 is SGHAT and CDR2 is FQNNGV in the germline V gene. The CDR3 runs 14 residues. DNA of the CDR3: TGTGCCAGCAGCTCGACAGGGATGTTCACTGAAGCTTTCTTT. This codes for CASSSTGMFTEAFF.

The rearrangement uses TRBV21-1 and TRBJ2-2; TRBD2, the D gene given by the table, was not confirmed from the DNA. TRBV21-1 is recorded as a pseudogene. The CDR3 length is 17 residues. For the CDR3, the DNA is TGTGCCAGCAGCAAACGCCTGTTCGGGTTTTCTCCCGGGGAGCTGTTTTTT. Amino acids: CASSKRLFGFSPGELFF.

The rearrangement links TRBV19 to TRBJ1-5; tentative D call: TRBD1 (5 bases). Per germline, CDR1 LNHDA and CDR2 SQIVND (reference sequence). The CDR3 totals 15 residues. Between the trimmed V and J ends, which lost 5 bases and 0 bases, there was a span of 11 bases. Written as DNA, the CDR3 is TGTGCCAGTAGTCGGGACTTTAATAGCAATCAGCCCCAGCATTTT. It is translated as CASSRDFNSNQPQHF.

The CDR3 bases are TGTGCCAGCAGCCAAGATTCTCGAGGCAAGTCCTACAATGAGCAGTTCTTC. This codes for CASSQDSRGKSYNEQFF. The V call is TRBV3-1 (or the pseudogene TRBV3-2), the J call TRBJ2-1; D unresolved. Trimming pared 0 bases from V and 1 base from J, leaving 13 bases between. This CDR3 is 17 amino acids long. The germline V gene encodes CDR1 LGHDT and CDR2 YNNKEL (reference sequence).

This chain links TRBV6-5 with TRBJ2-2; weak D call: TRBD1 (5 bases). Germline-derived CDR1 and CDR2 are MNHEY and SVGAGI. CDR3 length: 15 amino acids. V was trimmed by 5 bases and J by 1 base, leaving 11 bases between them. The chain's CDR3 is CASSHRIGNTGELFF. The CDR3 DNA is TGTGCCAGCAGTCACAGGATTGGGAACACCGGGGAGCTGTTTTTT.

This clone appeared a few times. This sequence joins TRBV14 and TRBJ1-1; D remains ambiguous. Trimming removed 4 bases from V and 1 base from J, with 13 bases in between. Germline V CDR1 and CDR2: SGHDN, FVKESK. This CDR3 is 15 amino acids long. In DNA form, the CDR3 reads TGTGCCAGCAGCCGCACGAGAACAGAGAACACTGAAGCTTTCTTT. It encodes CASSRTRTENTEAFF. The full variable domain, rest sourced from reference TRBV14 and TRBJ1-1, is EAGVTQFPSHSVIEKGQTVTLRCDPISGHDNLYWYRRVMGKEIKFLLHFVKESKQDESGMPNNRFLAERTGGTYSTLKVQPAELEDSGVYFCASSRTRTENTEAFFGQGTRLTVV.

The J gene is TRBJ1-1, the V gene TRBV25-1; possible D gene TRBD1, 5 bases. CDR1 and CDR2 from the germline V gene are MGHDK and SYGVNS. Trimming removed 6 bases at V and 1 base at J, with 15 bases between. The CDR3 is made up of 15 amino acids. The DNA of the CDR3 is TGTGCCAGCAGCAGGATAGGGGTCTCGAACACTGAAGCTTTCTTT. This translates into CASSRIGVSNTEAFF.

V usage is TRBV11-2 and J usage is TRBJ2-7; possibly TRBD1 for D (6 bases). V dropped 6 bases and J dropped 2 bases, with 17 bases sitting between them. Germline CDR1 and CDR2: SGHAT and FQNNGV. The CDR3 spans 15 residues. For the CDR3, the DNA is TGTGCCAGCAGACTAGGACAGTCCGGGACCTACGAGCAGTACTTC. Amino acid sequence: CASRLGQSGTYEQYF.